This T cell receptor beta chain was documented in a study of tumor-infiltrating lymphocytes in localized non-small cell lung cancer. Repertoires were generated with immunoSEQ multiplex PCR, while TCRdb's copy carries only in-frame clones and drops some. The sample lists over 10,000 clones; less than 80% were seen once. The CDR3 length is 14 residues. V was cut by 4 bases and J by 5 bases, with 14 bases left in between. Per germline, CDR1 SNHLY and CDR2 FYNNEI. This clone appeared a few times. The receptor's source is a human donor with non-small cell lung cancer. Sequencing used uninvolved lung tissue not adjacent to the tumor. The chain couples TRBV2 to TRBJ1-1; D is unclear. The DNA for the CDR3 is TGTGCCAGCAGTGTTAGGATGTCCGGGACTGAAGCTTTCTTT. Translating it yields CASSVRMSGTEAFF.